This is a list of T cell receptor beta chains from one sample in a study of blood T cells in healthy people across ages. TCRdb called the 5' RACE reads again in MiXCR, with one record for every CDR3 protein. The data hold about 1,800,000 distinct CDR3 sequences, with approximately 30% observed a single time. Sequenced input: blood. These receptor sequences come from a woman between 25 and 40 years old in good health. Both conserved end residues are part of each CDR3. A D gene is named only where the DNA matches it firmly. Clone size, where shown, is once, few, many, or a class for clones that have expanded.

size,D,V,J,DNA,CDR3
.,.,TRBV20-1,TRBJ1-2,TGCAGTGCTGAGGGCCCGACAGGAAAATATGGCTACACCTTC,CSAEGPTGKYGYTF
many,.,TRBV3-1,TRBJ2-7,TGTGCCAGCAGCCCCGCCGGGGGACCCTACGAGCAGTACTTC,CASSPAGGPYEQYF
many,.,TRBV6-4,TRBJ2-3,TGTGCCAGCAGTGACTCAAGAGATACGCAGTATTTT,CASSDSRDTQYF
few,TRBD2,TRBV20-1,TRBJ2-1,TGCAGTGCTCTTAAGCGGGGCTCCTACAATGAGCAGTTCTTC,CSALKRGSYNEQFF
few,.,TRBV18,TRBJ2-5,TGTGCCAGCTCACCCTCGGACGTCCAAGAGACCCAGTACTTC,CASSPSDVQETQYF
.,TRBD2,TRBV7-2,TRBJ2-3,TGTGCCAGCAGCTTATGGCGGACTAGCGGCCCAGGTACGCAGTATTTT,CASSLWRTSGPGTQYF
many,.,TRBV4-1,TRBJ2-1,TGCGCCAGCAGCCAAACCGGGAACGACAATGAGCAGTTCTTC,CASSQTGNDNEQFF
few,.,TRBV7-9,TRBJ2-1,TGTGCCAGCAGCCTCTCCGGGCCCTTCGGGCAGTTCTTC,CASSLSGPFGQFF
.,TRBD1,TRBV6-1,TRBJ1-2,TGTGCCAGCAGGCTCGAGGGGGCTTCCTATGGCTACACCTTC,CASRLEGASYGYTF
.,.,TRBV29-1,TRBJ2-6,TGCAGCGTAGTAAGCTCTGGGGCCAACGTCCTGACTTTC,CSVVSSGANVLTF
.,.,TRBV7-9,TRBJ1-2,TGTGCCGGCAGCTCTTCCGGTACTGGAGCTAACTATGGCTACACCTTC,CAGSSSGTGANYGYTF
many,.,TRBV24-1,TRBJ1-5,TGTGCCACCAGTGATTCCTCAGGGGTCGATAGCAATCAGCCCCAGCATTTT,CATSDSSGVDSNQPQHF
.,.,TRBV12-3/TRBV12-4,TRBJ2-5,TGTGCCAGCAGCTACGGGGTTGAGACCCAGTACTTC,CASSYGVETQYF
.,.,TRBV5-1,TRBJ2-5,TGCGCCAGCAGCTTGGAAGCGGCCCGCCAAGAGACCCAGTACTTC,CASSLEAARQETQYF
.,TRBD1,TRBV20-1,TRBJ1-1,TGCAGTACTAGGCAGGGGGCGAGGTCATTGGAAGCTTTCTTT,CSTRQGARSLEAFF
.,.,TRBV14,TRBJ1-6,TGTGCCAGCAGCCAAGAAAGACTCCTTCAGAGCTCCTATAATTCACCCCTCCACTTT,CASSQERLLQSSYNSPLHF
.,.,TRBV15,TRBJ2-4,TGTGCCACCAGCAGAGCTAGGGGAGGTTGGCAGTACTTC,CATSRARGGWQYF
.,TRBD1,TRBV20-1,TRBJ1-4,TGCAGTGCTAGGGGACAGGGCGGTGGCGATGTGGAAAAACTGTTTTTT,CSARGQGGGDVEKLFF
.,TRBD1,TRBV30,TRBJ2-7,TGTGCCTGGAGTGTAGGGGACAGTTCCTACGAGCAGTACTTC,CAWSVGDSSYEQYF
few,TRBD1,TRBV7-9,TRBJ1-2,TGTGCCAGCAGCCTCCCGACAGGGGGAATTGGCTACACCTTC,CASSLPTGGIGYTF
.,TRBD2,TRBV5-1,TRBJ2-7,TGCGCCAGCAGCCAGAGCGGGGGGCGGGATAAGCAGTACTTC,CASSQSGGRDKQYF
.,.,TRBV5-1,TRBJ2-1,TGCGCCAGCAGCACCATGACAGACAATGAGCAGTTCTTC,CASSTMTDNEQFF
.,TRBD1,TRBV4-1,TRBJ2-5,TGCGCCAGCAGCCTACTGGGACAGGGGCGGGAGACCCAGTACTTC,CASSLLGQGRETQYF
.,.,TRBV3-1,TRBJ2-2,TGTGCCAGCCGGTACAACCCCGGGGAGCGGTTTTTT,CASRYNPGERFF
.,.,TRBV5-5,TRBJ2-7,TGTGCCAGCAGCTGGGGCCGCGACAGCTACGAGCAGTACTTC,CASSWGRDSYEQYF
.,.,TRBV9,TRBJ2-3,TGTGCCAGCAGCCCCGACCTAGCGAGAGTCACAGATACGCAGTATTTT,CASSPDLARVTDTQYF
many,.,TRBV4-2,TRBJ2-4,TGTGCCAGCAGCGGGGGGCTGGGCAAAAACATTCAGTACTTC,CASSGGLGKNIQYF
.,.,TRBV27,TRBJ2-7,TGTGCCAGCGCCGGTAGCGAATACGAGCAGTACTTC,CASAGSEYEQYF
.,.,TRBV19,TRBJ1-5,TGTGCCAGTAGTATTGGGCAGGGAGCCGACAGCCTCAATCAGCCCCAGCATTTT,CASSIGQGADSLNQPQHF
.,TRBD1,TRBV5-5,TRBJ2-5,TGTGCCAGCAGCTCCACTACAGGGGCTACGGGGGAGACCCAGTACTTC,CASSSTTGATGETQYF
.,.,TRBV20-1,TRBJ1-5,TGCAGTGCCACCGCCTGGGGGGGCAATCAGCCCCAGCATTTT,CSATAWGGNQPQHF
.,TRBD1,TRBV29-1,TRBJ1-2,TGCAGCGCCGAAGACAGGGAGGGCTACACCTTC,CSAEDREGYTF
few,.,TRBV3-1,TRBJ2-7,TGTGCCAGCAGCACCCGTGCGTCGCAGTACTTC,CASSTRASQYF